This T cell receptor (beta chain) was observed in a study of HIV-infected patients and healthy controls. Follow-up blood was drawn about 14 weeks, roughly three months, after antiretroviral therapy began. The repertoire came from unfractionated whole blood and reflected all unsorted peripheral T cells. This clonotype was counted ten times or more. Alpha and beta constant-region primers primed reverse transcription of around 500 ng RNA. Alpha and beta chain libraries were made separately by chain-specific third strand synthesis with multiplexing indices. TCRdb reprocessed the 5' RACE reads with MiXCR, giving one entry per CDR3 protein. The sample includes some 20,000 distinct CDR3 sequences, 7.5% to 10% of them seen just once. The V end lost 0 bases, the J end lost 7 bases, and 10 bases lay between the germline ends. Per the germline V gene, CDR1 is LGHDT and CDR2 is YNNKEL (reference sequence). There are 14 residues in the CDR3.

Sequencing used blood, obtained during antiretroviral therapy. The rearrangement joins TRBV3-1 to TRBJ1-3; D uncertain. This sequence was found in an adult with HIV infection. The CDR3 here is CASSQDIGLNTIYF. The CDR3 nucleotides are TGTGCCAGCAGCCAAGATATAGGGCTCAACACCATATATTTT.